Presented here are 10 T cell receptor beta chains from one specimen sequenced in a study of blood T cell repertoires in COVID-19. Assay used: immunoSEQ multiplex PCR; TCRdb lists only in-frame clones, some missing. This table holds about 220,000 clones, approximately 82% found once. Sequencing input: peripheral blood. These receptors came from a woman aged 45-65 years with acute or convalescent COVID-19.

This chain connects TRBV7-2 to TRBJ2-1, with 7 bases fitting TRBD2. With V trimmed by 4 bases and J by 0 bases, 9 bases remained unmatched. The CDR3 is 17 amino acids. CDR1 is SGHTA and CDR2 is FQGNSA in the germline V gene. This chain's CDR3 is CASSSWMAGASYNEQFF. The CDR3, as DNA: TGTGCCAGCAGCTCTTGGATGGCGGGAGCCTCCTACAATGAGCAGTTCTTC. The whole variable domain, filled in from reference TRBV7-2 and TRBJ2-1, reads GAGVSQSPSNKVTEKGKDVELRCDPISGHTALYWYRQSLGQGLEFLIYFQGNSAPDKSGLPSDRFSAERTGGSVSTLTIQRTQQEDSAVYLCASSSWMAGASYNEQFFGPGTRLTVL.

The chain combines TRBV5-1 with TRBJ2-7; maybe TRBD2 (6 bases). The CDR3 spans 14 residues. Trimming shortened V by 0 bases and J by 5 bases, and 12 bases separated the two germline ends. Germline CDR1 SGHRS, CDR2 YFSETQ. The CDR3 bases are TGCGCCAGCAGCTTGGAAGGAGGGAGCGACGAGCAGTACTTC. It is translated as CASSLEGGSDEQYF.

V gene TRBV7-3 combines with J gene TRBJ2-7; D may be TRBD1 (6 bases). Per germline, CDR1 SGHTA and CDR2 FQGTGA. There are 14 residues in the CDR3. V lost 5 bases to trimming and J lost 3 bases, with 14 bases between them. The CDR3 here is CASSLTGGGYEQYF. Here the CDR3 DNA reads TGTGCCAGCAGCCTGACAGGTGGGGGCTACGAGCAGTACTTC.

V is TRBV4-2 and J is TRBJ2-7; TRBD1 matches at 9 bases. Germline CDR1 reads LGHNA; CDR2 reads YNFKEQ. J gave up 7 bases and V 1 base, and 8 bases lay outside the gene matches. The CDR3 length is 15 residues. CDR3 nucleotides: TGTGCCAGCAGCCAAGTAGGGACAGGGCCTTTGGAGCAGTACTTC. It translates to CASSQVGTGPLEQYF.

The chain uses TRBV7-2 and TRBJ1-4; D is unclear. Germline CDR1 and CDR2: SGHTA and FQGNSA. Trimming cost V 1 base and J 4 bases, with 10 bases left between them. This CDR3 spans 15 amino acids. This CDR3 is CASSLVAGFNEKLFF. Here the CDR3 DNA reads TGTGCCAGCAGCTTAGTGGCGGGCTTTAATGAAAAACTGTTTTTT.

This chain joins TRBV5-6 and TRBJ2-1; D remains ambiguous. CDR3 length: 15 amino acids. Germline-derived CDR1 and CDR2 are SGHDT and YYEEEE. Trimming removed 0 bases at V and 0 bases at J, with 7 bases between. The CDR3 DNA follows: TGTGCCAGCAGCTTGGGTCAGTACTCCTACAATGAGCAGTTCTTC. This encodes CASSLGQYSYNEQFF.

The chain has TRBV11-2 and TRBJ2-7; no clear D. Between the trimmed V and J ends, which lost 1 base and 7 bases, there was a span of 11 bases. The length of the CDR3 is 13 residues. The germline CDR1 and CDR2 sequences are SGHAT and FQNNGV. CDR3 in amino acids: CASSLGLKEEQYF. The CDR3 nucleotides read TGTGCCAGCAGCTTAGGCCTTAAGGAGGAGCAGTACTTC.

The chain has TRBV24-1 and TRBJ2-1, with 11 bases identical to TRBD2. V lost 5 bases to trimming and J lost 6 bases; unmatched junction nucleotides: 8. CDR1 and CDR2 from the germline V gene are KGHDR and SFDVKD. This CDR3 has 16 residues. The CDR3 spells CATSGGGLADSNEQFF. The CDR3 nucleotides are TGTGCCACCAGTGGGGGGGGACTAGCGGATAGCAATGAGCAGTTCTTC.

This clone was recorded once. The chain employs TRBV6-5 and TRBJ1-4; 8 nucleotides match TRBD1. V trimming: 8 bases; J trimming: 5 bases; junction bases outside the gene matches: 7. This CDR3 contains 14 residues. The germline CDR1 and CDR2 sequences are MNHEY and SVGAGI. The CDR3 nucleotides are TGTGCCAGCGACACCGGGACAGGAAATGAAAAACTGTTTTTT. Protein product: CASDTGTGNEKLFF.

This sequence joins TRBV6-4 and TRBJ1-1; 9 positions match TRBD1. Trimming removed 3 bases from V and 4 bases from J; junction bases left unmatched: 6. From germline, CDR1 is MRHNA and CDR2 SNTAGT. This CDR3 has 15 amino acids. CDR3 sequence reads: CASSERTGGGTEAFF. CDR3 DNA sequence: TGTGCCAGCAGTGAGCGAACAGGGGGCGGCACTGAAGCTTTCTTT.